The source of this TCR beta chain is a study of early T cells in non-severe SARS-CoV-2 infection. Whole-study context: Chains were not paired, and sequencing was done on bulk RNA from unsorted whole blood.

Trimming stripped 5 bases from V and 4 bases from J, with 17 bases between. The CDR3 consists of 15 residues. Germline V lookup: CDR1 MDHEN, CDR2 SYDVKM. Individual cDNA molecules were tagged with unique molecular identifiers. TCRdb called the 5' RACE reads again in MiXCR, with one record for every CDR3 protein. Seen here are some 45,000 distinct CDR3 sequences, around 10% observed once, and the top ten hold over 4%. Study findings and constraints: Missing private and CD4 specificities, VDJdb matching favored anti-spike CD8 responses.

This clonotype was detected only a few times. What it recognizes is unknown. The origin of this receptor is an adult who was a healthcare worker with PCR-confirmed SARS-CoV-2 infection or an uninfected control (not recorded which). The chain recombines TRBV28 with TRBJ2-5; D not resolved. The material was whole blood, obtained at baseline. CDR3 loop: CASSPRLTSGETQYF. The CDR3 DNA follows: TGTGCCAGCAGTCCGAGGCTCACATCAGGAGAGACCCAGTACTTC. Looking up the rest from reference TRBV28 and TRBJ2-5 gives the full variable domain: DVKVTQSSRYLVKRTGEKVFLECVQDMDHENMFWYRQDPGLGLRLIYFSYDVKMKEKGDIPEGYSVSREKKERFSLILESASTNQTSMYLCASSPRLTSGETQYFGPGTRLLVL.